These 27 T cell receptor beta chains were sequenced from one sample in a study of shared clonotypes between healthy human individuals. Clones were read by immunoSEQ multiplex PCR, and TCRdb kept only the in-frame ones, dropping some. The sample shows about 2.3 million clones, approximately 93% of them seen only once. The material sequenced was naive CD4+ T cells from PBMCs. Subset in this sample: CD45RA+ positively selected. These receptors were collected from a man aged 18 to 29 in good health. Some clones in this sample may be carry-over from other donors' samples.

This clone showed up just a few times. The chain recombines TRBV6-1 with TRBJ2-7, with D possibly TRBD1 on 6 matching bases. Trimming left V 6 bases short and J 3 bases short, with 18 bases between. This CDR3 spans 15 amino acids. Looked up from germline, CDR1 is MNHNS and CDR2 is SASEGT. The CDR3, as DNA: TGTGCCAGCAGCGACAAAAGACAGGCGGTCTACGAGCAGTACTTC. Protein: CASSDKRQAVYEQYF.

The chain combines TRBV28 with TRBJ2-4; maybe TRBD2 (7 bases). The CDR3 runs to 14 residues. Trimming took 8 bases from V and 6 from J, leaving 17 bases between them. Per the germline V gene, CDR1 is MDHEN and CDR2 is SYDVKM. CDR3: CASGLGGAGNIQYF. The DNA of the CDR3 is TGTGCCAGCGGCCTAGGGGGGGCAGGAAACATTCAGTACTTC.

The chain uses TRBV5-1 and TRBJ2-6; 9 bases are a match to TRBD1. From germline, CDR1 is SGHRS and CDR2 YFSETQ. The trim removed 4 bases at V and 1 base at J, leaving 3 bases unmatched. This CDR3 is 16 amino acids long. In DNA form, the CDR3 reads TGCGCCAGCAGCGCGGGACAGGGATCTGGGGCCAACGTCCTGACTTTC. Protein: CASSAGQGSGANVLTF. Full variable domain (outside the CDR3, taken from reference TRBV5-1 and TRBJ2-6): KAGVTQTPRYLIKTRGQQVTLSCSPISGHRSVSWYQQTPGQGLQFLFEYFSETQRNKGNFPGRFSGRQFSNSRSEMNVSTLELGDSALYLCASSAGQGSGANVLTFGAGSRLTVL.

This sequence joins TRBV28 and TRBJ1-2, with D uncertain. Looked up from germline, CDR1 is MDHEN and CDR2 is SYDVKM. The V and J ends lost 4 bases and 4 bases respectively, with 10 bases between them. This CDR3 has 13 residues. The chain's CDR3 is CASSWMGSYGYTF. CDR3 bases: TGTGCCAGCAGTTGGATGGGTTCCTATGGCTACACCTTC.

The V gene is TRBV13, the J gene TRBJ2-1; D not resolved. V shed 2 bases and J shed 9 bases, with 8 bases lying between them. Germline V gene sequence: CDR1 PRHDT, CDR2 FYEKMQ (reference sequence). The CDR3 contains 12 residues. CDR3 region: CASSLFGSEQFF. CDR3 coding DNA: TGTGCCAGCAGCTTATTTGGGTCTGAGCAGTTCTTC. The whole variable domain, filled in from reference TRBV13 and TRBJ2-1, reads AAGVIQSPRHLIKEKRETATLKCYPIPRHDTVYWYQQGPGQDPQFLISFYEKMQSDKGSIPDRFSAQQFSDYHSELNMSSLELGDSALYFCASSLFGSEQFFGPGTRLTVL.

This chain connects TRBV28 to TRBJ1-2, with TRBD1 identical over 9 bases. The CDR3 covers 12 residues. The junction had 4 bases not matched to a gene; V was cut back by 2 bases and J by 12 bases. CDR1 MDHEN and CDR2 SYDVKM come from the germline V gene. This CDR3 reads CASSLRTGADTF. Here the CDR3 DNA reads TGTGCCAGCAGTTTAAGGACAGGGGCCGACACCTTC.

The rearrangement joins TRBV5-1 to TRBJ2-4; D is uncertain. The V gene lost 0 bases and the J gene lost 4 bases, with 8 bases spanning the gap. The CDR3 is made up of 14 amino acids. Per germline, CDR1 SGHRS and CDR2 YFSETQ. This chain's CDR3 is CASSLGNSKNIQYF. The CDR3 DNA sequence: TGCGCCAGCAGCTTGGGTAACTCAAAAAACATTCAGTACTTC.

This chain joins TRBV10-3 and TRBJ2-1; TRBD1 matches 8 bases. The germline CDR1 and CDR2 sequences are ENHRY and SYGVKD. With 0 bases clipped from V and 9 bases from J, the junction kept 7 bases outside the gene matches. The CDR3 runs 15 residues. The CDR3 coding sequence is TGTGCCATCAGTGAGTCGGGACAGGCCCATCCTGAGCAGTTCTTC. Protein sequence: CAISESGQAHPEQFF.

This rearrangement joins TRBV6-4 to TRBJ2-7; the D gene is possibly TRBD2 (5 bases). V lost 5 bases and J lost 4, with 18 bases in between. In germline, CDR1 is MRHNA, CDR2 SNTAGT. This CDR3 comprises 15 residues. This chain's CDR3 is CASSRLFGKAYEQYF. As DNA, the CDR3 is TGTGCCAGCAGTCGGCTGTTCGGGAAGGCTTACGAGCAGTACTTC.

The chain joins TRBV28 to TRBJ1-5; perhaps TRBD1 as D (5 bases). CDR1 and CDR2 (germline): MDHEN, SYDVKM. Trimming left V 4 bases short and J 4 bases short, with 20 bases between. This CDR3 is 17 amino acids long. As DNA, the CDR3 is TGTGCCAGCAGTTCCTCCGGGGACGGAATGAGAAATCAGCCCCAGCATTTT. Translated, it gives CASSSSGDGMRNQPQHF.

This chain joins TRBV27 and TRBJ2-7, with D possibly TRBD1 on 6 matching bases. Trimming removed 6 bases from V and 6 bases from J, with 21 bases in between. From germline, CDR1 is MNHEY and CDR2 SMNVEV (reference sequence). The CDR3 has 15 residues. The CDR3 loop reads CASSEIRGNRGEQYF. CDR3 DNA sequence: TGTGCCAGCAGCGAAATCAGGGGAAACCGGGGCGAGCAGTACTTC.

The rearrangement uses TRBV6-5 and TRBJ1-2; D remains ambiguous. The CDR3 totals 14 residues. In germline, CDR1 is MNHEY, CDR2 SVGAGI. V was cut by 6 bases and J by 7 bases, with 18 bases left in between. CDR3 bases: TGTGCCAGCAGACTTTTTGACCAAATGGGTGGCTACACCTTC. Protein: CASRLFDQMGGYTF.

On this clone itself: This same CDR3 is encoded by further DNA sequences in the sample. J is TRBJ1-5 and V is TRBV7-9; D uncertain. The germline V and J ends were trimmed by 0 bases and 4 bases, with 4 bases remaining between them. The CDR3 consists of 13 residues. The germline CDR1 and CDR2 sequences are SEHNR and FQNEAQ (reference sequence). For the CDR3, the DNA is TGTGCCAGCAGCTTAGCATCTAATCAGCCCCAGCATTTT. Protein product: CASSLASNQPQHF.

The CDR3 loop reads CASRDRVESPLHF. DNA for the CDR3: TGCGCCAGCAGGGACAGGGTAGAATCACCCCTCCACTTT. The genes are TRBV5-1 and TRBJ1-6; TRBD1 agrees at 8 bases. The V and J ends lost 5 bases and 10 bases, in that order; junction bases with no gene match: 5. Germline loops: CDR1 SGHRS, CDR2 YFSETQ. The CDR3 spans 13 residues. Based on the CDR3 plus reference TRBV5-1 and TRBJ1-6, the full variable domain is KAGVTQTPRYLIKTRGQQVTLSCSPISGHRSVSWYQQTPGQGLQFLFEYFSETQRNKGNFPGRFSGRQFSNSRSEMNVSTLELGDSALYLCASRDRVESPLHFGNGTRLTVT.

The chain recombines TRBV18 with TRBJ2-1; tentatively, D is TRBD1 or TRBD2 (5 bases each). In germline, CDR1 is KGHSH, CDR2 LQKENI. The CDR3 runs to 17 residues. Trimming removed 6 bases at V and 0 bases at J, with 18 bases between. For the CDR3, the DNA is TGTGCCAGCTCGCCATGGACGCCAGGGAGCTCCTACAATGAGCAGTTCTTC. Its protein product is CASSPWTPGSSYNEQFF.

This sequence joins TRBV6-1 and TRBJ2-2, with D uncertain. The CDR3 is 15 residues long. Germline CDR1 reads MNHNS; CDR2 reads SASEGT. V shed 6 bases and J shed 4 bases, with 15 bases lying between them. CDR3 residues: CASRRDSDPTGELFF. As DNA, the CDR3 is TGTGCCAGCAGGCGAGACTCCGACCCCACCGGGGAGCTGTTTTTT.

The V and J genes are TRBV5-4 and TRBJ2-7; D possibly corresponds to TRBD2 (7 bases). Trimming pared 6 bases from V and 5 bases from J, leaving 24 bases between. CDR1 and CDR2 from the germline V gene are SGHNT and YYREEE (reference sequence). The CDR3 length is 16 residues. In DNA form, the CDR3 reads TGTGCCAGCAACCCGGGCGGTGGGGGGGGCGAAAACGAGCAGTACTTC. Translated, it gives CASNPGGGGGENEQYF.

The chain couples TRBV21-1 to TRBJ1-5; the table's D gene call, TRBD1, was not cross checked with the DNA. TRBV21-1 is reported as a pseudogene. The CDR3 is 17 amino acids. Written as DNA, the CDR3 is TGTGCCAGCAGCACTCGACAGGGGGCCCACAGCAATCAGCCCCAGCATTTT. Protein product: CASSTRQGAHSNQPQHF.

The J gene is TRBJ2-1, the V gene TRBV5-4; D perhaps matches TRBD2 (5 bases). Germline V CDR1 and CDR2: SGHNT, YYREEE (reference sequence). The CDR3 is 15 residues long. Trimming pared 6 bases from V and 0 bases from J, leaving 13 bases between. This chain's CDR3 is CASTASGVSYNEQFF. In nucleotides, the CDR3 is TGTGCCAGCACCGCTTCCGGGGTCTCCTACAATGAGCAGTTCTTC.

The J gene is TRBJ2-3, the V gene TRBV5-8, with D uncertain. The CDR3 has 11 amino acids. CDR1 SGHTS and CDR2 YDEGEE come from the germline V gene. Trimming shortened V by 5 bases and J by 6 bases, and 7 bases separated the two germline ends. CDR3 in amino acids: CASRSTDTQYF. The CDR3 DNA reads TGTGCCAGCAGGTCTACGGATACGCAGTATTTT.

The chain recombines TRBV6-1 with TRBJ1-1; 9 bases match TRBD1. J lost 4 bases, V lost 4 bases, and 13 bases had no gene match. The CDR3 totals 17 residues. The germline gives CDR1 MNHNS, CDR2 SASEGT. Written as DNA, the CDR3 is TGTGCCAGCAGTGTCCTCACCGGGACAGGGAGGGGCACTGAAGCTTTCTTT. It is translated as CASSVLTGTGRGTEAFF.

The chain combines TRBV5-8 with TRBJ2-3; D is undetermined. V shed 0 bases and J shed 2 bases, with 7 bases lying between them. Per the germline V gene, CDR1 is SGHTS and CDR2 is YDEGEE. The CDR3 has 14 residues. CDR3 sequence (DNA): TGTGCCAGCAGCTTGGGGAGAGCCACAGATACGCAGTATTTT. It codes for CASSLGRATDTQYF. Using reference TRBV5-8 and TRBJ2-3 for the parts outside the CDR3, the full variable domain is EAGVTQSPTHLIKTRGQQATLRCSPISGHTSVYWYQQALGLGLQFLLWYDEGEERNRGNFPPRFSGRQFPNYSSELNVNALELEDSALYLCASSLGRATDTQYFGPGTRLTVL.

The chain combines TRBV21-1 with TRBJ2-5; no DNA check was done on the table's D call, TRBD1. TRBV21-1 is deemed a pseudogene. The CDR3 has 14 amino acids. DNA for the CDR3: TGTGCCAGCAGCAATAAAACAGTCCAAGAGACCCAGTACTTC. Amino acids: CASSNKTVQETQYF.

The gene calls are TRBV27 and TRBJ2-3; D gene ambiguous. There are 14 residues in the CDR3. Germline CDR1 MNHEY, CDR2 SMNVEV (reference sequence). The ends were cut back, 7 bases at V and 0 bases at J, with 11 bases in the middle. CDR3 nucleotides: TGTGCCAGCACTCGGCGGCAAAGCACAGATACGCAGTATTTT. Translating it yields CASTRRQSTDTQYF.

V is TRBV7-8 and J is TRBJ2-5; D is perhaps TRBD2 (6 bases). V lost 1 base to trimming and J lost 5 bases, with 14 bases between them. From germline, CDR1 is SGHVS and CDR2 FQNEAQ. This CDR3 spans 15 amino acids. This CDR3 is CASSLGFGGGETQYF. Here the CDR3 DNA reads TGTGCCAGCAGCTTAGGTTTCGGGGGTGGGGAGACCCAGTACTTC.

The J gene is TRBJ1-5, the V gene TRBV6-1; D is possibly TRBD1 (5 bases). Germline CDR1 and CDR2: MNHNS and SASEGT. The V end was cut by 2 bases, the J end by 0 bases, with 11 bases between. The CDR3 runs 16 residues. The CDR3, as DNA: TGTGCCAGCAGTGAAATTGGCGGGGGTAGCAATCAGCCCCAGCATTTT. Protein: CASSEIGGGSNQPQHF.

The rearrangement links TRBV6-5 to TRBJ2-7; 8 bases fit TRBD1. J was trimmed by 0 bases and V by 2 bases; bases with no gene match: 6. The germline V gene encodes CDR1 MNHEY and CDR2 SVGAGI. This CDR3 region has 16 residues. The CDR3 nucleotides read TGTGCCAGCAGTTACGGGGGGACAGGCAGCTCCTACGAGCAGTACTTC. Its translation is CASSYGGTGSSYEQYF.